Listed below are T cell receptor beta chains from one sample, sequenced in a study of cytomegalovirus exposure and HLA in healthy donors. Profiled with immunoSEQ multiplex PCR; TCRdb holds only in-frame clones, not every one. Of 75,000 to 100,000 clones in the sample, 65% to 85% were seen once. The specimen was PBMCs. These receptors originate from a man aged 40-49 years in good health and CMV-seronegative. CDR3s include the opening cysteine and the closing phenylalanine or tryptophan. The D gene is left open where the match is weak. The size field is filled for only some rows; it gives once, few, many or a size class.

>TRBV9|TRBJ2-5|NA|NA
TGTGCCAGCAGCGTAGATAGCCGTGAGACCCAGTACTTC
CASSVDSRETQYF
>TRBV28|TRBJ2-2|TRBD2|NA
TGTGCCAGCAGTTTACTAGCGGGGAAAGCCGGGGAGCTGTTTTTT
CASSLLAGKAGELFF
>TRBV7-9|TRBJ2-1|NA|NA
TGTGCCAGCAGACAATCGGGAGAGGGGATTCGTGAGCAGTTCTTC
CASRQSGEGIREQFF
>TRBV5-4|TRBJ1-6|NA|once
TGTGCCAGCAGCTTGGAATCCGCCTATAATTCACCCCTCCACTTT
CASSLESAYNSPLHF
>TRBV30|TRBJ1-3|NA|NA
TGTGCCTGGAGTAGCGCGGACAGCTCTGGAAACACCATATATTTT
CAWSSADSSGNTIYF
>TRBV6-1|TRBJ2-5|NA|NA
TGTGCCAGCAGTGTCCGAGAGGTCCGAGAGACCCAGTACTTC
CASSVREVRETQYF
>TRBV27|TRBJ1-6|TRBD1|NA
TGTGCCAGCAGAAGACCGGGACAGCGCCAAAATTCACCCCTCCACTTT
CASRRPGQRQNSPLHF
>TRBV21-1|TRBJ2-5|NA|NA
TGTGCCAGCAGCAAAGATAATCTAGCGGAAGAGACCCAGTACTTC
CASSKDNLAEETQYF
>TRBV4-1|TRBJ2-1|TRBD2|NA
TGCGCCAGCAGCCATATGGGGGGGGAGCAGTTCTTC
CASSHMGGEQFF
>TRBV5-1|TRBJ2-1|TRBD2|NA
TGCGCCAGCAGCGCACTAGCGGGGGGGAGAGGAGATGAGCAGTTCTTC
CASSALAGGRGDEQFF
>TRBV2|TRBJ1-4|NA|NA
TGTGCCAGCACCCGGGAACTCGAAGAAAAACTGTTTTTT
CASTRELEEKLFF
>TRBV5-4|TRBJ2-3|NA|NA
TGTGCCAGCAGCTCAGAGAGGGGGGATACGCAGTATTTT
CASSSERGDTQYF
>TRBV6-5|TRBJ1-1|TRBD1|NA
TGTGCCAGCAGTGGAACGGGACAGGCGAACACTGAAGCTTTCTTT
CASSGTGQANTEAFF
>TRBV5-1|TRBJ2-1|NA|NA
TGCGCCAGCAGCCCATCGGGAGAGGCCTACAATGAGCAGTTCTTC
CASSPSGEAYNEQFF
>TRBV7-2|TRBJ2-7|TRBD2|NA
TGTGCCAGCAGCTTCACGGGAGGGCCCCTCGAGCAGTACTTC
CASSFTGGPLEQYF
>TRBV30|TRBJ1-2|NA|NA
TGTGCCTGGAGAGGGTTCGCGGGACCCCTGAACCCATCAACCCAATTTAACTATGGCTACACCTTC
CAWRGFAGPLNPSTQFNYGYTF
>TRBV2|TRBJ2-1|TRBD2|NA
TGTGCCAGCAGGATGGGTGCGGGAGAGGCCTACAATGAGCAGTTCTTC
CASRMGAGEAYNEQFF
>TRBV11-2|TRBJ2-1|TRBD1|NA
TGTGCCAGCAGCACATACAGGGGTCCCTACAATGAGCAGTTCTTC
CASSTYRGPYNEQFF
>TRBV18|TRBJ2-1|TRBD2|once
TGTGCCAGCTCACTCGGACTAGCGGGATATAACAATGAGCAGTTCTTC
CASSLGLAGYNNEQFF
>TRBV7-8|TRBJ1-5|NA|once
TGTGCCAGCAGCTTATCCCGTAGGGAGGACGATAGCAATCAGCCCCAGCATTTT
CASSLSRREDDSNQPQHF
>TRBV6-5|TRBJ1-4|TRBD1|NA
TGTGCCAGCAGGACAGGGTTGGGGGAAAAACTGTTTTTT
CASRTGLGEKLFF
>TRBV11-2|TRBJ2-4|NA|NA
TGTGCCAGCAGCTTAGTTGGGGCGCTGAACATTCAGTACTTC
CASSLVGALNIQYF
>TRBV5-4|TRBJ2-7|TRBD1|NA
TGTGCCAGCAGCCCCGGGACAGGGGAGTACTACGAGCAGTACTTC
CASSPGTGEYYEQYF
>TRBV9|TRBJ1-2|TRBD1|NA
TGTGCCAGCAGCGTAAGCGACGGGACAGGTCGTGGCTACACCTTC
CASSVSDGTGRGYTF
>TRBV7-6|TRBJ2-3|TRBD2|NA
TGTGCCAGCAGTCGGACTAGCGGAGATACGCAGTATTTT
CASSRTSGDTQYF
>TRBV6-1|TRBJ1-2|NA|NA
TGTGCCAGCAGTTCAGGGGCCCGGAACTATGGCTACACCTTC
CASSSGARNYGYTF
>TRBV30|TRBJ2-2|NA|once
TGTGCCTGGAGTGTACTAACTGGGGGCATCGGGGAGCTGTTTTTT
CAWSVLTGGIGELFF
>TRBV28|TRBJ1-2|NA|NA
TGTGCCAGCCAGAACAGGGTAAACTATGGCTACACCTTC
CASQNRVNYGYTF
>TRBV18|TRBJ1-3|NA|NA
TGTGCCAGCTCACCACCGGGTCTCGGGGGAAACACCATATATTTT
CASSPPGLGGNTIYF
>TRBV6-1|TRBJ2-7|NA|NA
TGTGCCAGCATCGCGGTATTGAACTACGAGCAGTACTTC
CASIAVLNYEQYF
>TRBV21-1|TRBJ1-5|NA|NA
TGTGCCAGCAGCAAAAAACGTCGACAGCACAATCAGCCCCAGCATTTT
CASSKKRRQHNQPQHF
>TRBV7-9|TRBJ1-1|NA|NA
TGTGCCAGCAGCTCCCGGAGTGGTGAAGCTTTCTTT
CASSSRSGEAFF
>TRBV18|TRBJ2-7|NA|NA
TGTGCCAGCTCACCCTCCGTAGGAGGTTACGAGCAGTACTTC
CASSPSVGGYEQYF
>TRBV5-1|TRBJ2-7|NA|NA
TGCGCCAGCAGCCCATCCCTAACAGGCTCAAGGGAGCAGTACTTC
CASSPSLTGSREQYF
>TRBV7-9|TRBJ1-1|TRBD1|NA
TGTTCCAGCAGCTCTCAAGGACAGGGTGATTTCTTT
CSSSSQGQGDFF
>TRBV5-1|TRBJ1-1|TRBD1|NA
TGCGCCAGTTCATCAGCAGGGGGCACTGAAGCTTTCTTT
CASSSAGGTEAFF
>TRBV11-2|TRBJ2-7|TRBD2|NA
TGTGCCAGCAGGTTTAGCGGGAGGAGCTCCTACGAGCAGTACTTC
CASRFSGRSSYEQYF
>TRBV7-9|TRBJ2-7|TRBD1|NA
TGTGCCAGCAGCTCCGGGACAGGGAGTAGCGAGCAGTACTTC
CASSSGTGSSEQYF
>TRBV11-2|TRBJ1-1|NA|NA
TGTGCCAGCAGCTTAGAAACAGGGTCTGAAGCTTTCTTT
CASSLETGSEAFF
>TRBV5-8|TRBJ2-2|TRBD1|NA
TGTGCCAGCAGCTTCGCCGGGACAGGGAACACCGGGGAGCTGTTTTTT
CASSFAGTGNTGELFF
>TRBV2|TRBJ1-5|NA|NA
TGTGCCAGCAGCGGTAATTGGAGGGATCAGCCCCAGCATTTT
CASSGNWRDQPQHF
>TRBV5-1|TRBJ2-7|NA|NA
TGCGCCAGCGGCCTAGCTGGAAACCAGGAGCAGTACTTC
CASGLAGNQEQYF
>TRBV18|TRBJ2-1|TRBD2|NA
TGTGCCAGCTCAATGACTAGCGGGATCTACAATGAGCAGTTCTTC
CASSMTSGIYNEQFF
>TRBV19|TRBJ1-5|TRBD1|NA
TGTGCCAGTAGTATACAGGGGGCCGGTGATCAGCCCCAGCATTTT
CASSIQGAGDQPQHF
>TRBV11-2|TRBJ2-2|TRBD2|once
TGTGCCAGCAGCTTTACTAGCGGGAGGAACACCGGGGAGCTGTTTTTT
CASSFTSGRNTGELFF
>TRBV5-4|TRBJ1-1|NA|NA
TGTGCCAGCAGCTTGTTCGGGGTGGGCACTGAAGCTTTCTTT
CASSLFGVGTEAFF
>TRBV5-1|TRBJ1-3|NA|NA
TGCGCCAGCAGCAGGGACGGGAGCTCTGGAAACACCATATATTTT
CASSRDGSSGNTIYF